In its sample, the clone carrying this T cell receptor beta chain was seen once. The antigen is undetermined. This CDR3 region has 17 residues. The germline V gene has CDR1 SGHNT and CDR2 YYREEE (reference sequence). Trimming removed 0 bases at V and 1 base at J, with 14 bases between. This sample was taken from a study of blood T cells in healthy people across ages. Across the whole study: About one barcoded beta molecule per two T cells was the capture yield of template switching.

A sample-barcoded 5' primer and a J-beta primer mix were used in a second PCR of roughly 7 to 11 cycles. Tags on each cDNA molecule came from a template-switch adaptor with 12 random nucleotides. TCRdb re-called the 5' RACE reads with MiXCR, one entry per CDR3 protein. The data hold over 1,300,000 distinct CDR3 sequences, with 59% observed a single time. Points from the study as a whole: A roughly linear fall in TCR beta diversity per million T cells was seen with increasing age.

This sequence was found in a man younger than 35 in good health. The material sequenced was blood. The chain links TRBV5-4 to TRBJ2-4; the D gene is possibly TRBD1 (6 bases). CDR3: CASSLGRGQGAKNIQYF. For the CDR3, the DNA is TGTGCCAGCAGCTTGGGGCGTGGGCAGGGGGCCAAAAACATTCAGTACTTC.